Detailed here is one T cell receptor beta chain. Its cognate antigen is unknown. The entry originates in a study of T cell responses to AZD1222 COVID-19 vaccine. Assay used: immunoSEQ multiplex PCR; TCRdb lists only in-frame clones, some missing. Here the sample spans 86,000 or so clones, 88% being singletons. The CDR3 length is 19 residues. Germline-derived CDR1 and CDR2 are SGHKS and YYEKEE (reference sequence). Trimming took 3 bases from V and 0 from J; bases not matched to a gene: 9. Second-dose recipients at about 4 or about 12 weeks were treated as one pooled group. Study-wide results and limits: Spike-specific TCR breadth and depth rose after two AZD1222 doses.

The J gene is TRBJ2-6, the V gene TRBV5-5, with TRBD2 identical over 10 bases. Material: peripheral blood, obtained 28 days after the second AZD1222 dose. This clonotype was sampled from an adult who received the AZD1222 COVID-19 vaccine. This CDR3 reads CASSWPPGLANSGANVLTF. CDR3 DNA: TGTGCCAGCAGCTGGCCCCCGGGACTAGCGAACTCTGGGGCCAACGTCCTGACTTTC. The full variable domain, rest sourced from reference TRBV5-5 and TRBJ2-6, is DAGVTQSPTHLIKTRGQQVTLRCSPISGHKSVSWYQQVLGQGPQFIFQYYEKEERGRGNFPDRFSARQFPNYSSELNVNALLLGDSALYLCASSWPPGLANSGANVLTFGAGSRLTVL.